The 25 T cell receptor beta chains given below trace back to one sample, sequenced in a study of T-cell reconstitution after alpha-beta-depleted transplantation in children listed by TCRdb under 2016. Receptor amplification or capture employed PCR. The sample was run on an Illumina HiSeq 2500. TCR library preparation used molecular barcoding, with unique molecular identifiers applied to normalize quantification of the TCRbeta repertoire. TCRdb handled the public reads itself, with Q25 trimming in fastp and clone calling in MiXCR, and kept productive beta chains. When rows share a CDR3 protein, they turn into one entry using the most common DNA and genes. This sample comprises approximately 1,000,000 distinct CDR3 sequences, about 29% of them detected only once. The ten top clones hold over 25% of the sample. What this sample's treatment or condition label stands for: allogeneic hematopoietic cell transplantation with graft depleted of TCRalphabeta T cells and CD19 B cells.

Material: PBMCs, mostly from graft donor cells, obtained 360 days after TCRalphabeta/CD19-depleted stem cell transplant. Receptor source: a boy in the first two years of life who had a stem cell transplant for SCID, so the T cells may come from the graft donor.

Only a few counts were recorded for this clonotype. The chain links TRBV5-1 to TRBJ2-5, with TRBD2 as a possible D gene (6 bases). Germline CDR1 is SGHRS and CDR2 is YFSETQ. The length of the CDR3 is 13 residues. The germline V and J ends were trimmed by 4 bases and 5 bases, with 12 bases remaining between them. The chain's CDR3 is CASSPLARETQYF. The CDR3 nucleotides read TGCGCCAGCAGCCCTCTAGCGAGGGAGACCCAGTACTTC.

In its sample, this clonotype was seen a few times. This chain joins TRBV6-5 and TRBJ1-5; maybe TRBD1 (5 bases). Germline-derived CDR1 and CDR2 are MNHEY and SVGAGI. The CDR3 sequence is 14 residues long. V lost 2 bases to trimming and J lost 2 bases, with 7 bases between them. CDR3 DNA sequence: TGTGCCAGCAGTTACAGGGACGGCAATCAGCCCCAGCATTTT. The encoded protein is CASSYRDGNQPQHF.

The sample holds a few counts of this clonotype. This chain joins TRBV12-3 or TRBV12-4 and TRBJ1-1; D gene unclear. The V end lost 3 bases, the J end lost 3 bases, and 11 bases lay between the germline ends. The CDR3 runs to 14 residues. This chain's CDR3 is CASSFRRYHTEAFF. DNA for the CDR3: TGTGCCAGCAGTTTCCGCAGGTACCACACTGAAGCTTTCTTT.

This chain uses TRBV7-2 with TRBJ2-7, with 7 bases lining up with TRBD1. Per germline, CDR1 SGHTA and CDR2 FQGNSA. With V trimmed by 4 bases and J by 2 bases, 8 bases remained unmatched. This CDR3 region has 15 residues. The chain's CDR3 is CASSYAAGGTYEQYF. The CDR3 nucleotides read TGTGCCAGCAGCTACGCGGCAGGGGGAACCTACGAGCAGTACTTC.

In this sample, this clonotype turned up a few times. The chain has TRBV10-3 and TRBJ2-1, with D possibly being TRBD1 (6 bases). Trimming pared 0 bases from V and 9 bases from J, leaving 9 bases between. The CDR3 totals 13 residues. CDR1 and CDR2 from the germline V gene are ENHRY and SYGVKD. The CDR3 loop is CAISESGDTEQFF. CDR3 DNA: TGTGCCATCAGTGAGTCGGGGGACACTGAGCAGTTCTTC.

This clonotype was picked up a small number of times. The V call is TRBV5-1, the J call TRBJ2-7; 8 bases fit TRBD2. This CDR3 is 13 amino acids long. The germline V gene has CDR1 SGHRS and CDR2 YFSETQ. V lost 8 bases, J lost 0 bases, and 4 bases stayed unmatched. In DNA, the CDR3 is TGCGCCAGTACTAGCGGTAGCTCCTACGAGCAGTACTTC. Translating gives CASTSGSSYEQYF.

This clonotype appeared a few times. The chain links TRBV5-6 to TRBJ1-5; D is ambiguous. V was clipped by 0 bases and J by 9 bases, with 16 bases between them. The CDR3 totals 15 residues. Germline values: CDR1 SGHDT, CDR2 YYEEEE. In DNA form, the CDR3 reads TGTGCCAGCAGCTTGGACGGCAGCCCCGGGAGGCCCCAGCATTTT. Translation gives CASSLDGSPGRPQHF.

The V call is TRBV9, the J call TRBJ2-3, with TRBD2 identical over 12 bases. The CDR3 extends over 17 amino acids. V shed 5 bases and J 4 bases; nucleotides not matched to a gene: 11. CDR1 is SGDLS and CDR2 is YYNGEE in the germline V gene. This CDR3 is CASSDRSSGGAPDTQYF. As DNA, the CDR3 is TGTGCCAGCAGTGACCGATCTAGCGGGGGGGCCCCAGATACGCAGTATTTT.

This clonotype showed up just a few times. CDR3: CASRKPGQGGTEAFF. The CDR3, as DNA: TGTGCCAGCAGAAAGCCGGGACAGGGGGGGACTGAAGCTTTCTTT. This chain uses TRBV6-5 with TRBJ1-1; 11 nucleotides match TRBD1. Germline CDR1 reads MNHEY; CDR2 reads SVGAGI. V dropped 6 bases and J dropped 5; count of bases not matched to a gene: 8. This CDR3 contains 15 residues.

This chain links TRBV5-1 with TRBJ2-3; weak D call: TRBD2 (6 bases). The CDR3 totals 15 residues. Germline-derived CDR1 and CDR2 are SGHRS and YFSETQ. V lost 0 bases and J 2 bases, leaving 10 bases between the germline ends. DNA for the CDR3: TGCGCCAGCAGCTTGGACGGGACTTTCACAGATACGCAGTATTTT. Protein sequence: CASSLDGTFTDTQYF.

This clonotype was recorded many times. This chain connects TRBV13 to TRBJ2-3; D assignment may be TRBD1 or TRBD2 (5 bases each). The CDR3 runs 13 residues. The germline gives CDR1 PRHDT, CDR2 FYEKMQ (reference sequence). CDR3 bases: TGTGCGACCAAACGGGCGAGGGGAAATACGCAGTATTTT. Its protein is CATKRARGNTQYF.

The chain uses TRBV4-1 and TRBJ2-4, with unresolved D. The CDR3 runs 15 residues. Germline CDR1 is MGHRA and CDR2 is YSYEKL. Trimming shortened V by 0 bases and J by 1 base, and 7 bases separated the two germline ends. This CDR3 reads CASSQDHGAKNIQYF. The CDR3 DNA follows: TGCGCCAGCAGCCAAGATCATGGGGCCAAAAACATTCAGTACTTC.

This clonotype was counted between two and nine times. V usage is TRBV5-6 and J usage is TRBJ1-1, with D unclear. Trimming removed 2 bases at V and 9 bases at J, with 17 bases between. CDR1 SGHDT and CDR2 YYEEEE come from the germline V gene. The CDR3 totals 14 residues. CDR3 protein: CASSFRPTVTKAFF. In DNA form, the CDR3 reads TGTGCCAGCAGCTTCCGACCTACGGTCACCAAAGCTTTCTTT. Using reference TRBV5-6 and TRBJ1-1 for the parts outside the CDR3, the full variable domain is DAGVTQSPTHLIKTRGQQVTLRCSPKSGHDTVSWYQQALGQGPQFIFQYYEEEERQRGNFPDRFSGHQFPNYSSELNVNALLLGDSALYLCASSFRPTVTKAFFGQGTRLTVV.

This clonotype has just a few counts. V usage is TRBV12-3 or TRBV12-4 and J usage is TRBJ2-2; D not certain. V lost 6 bases to trimming and J lost 3 bases, with 11 bases between them. This CDR3 is 14 amino acids long. Here the CDR3 reads CASSPTRHTGELFF. CDR3 DNA sequence: TGTGCCAGCAGCCCTACCAGGCACACCGGGGAGCTGTTTTTT.

This chain connects TRBV7-9 to TRBJ2-3, with a tentative D call TRBD1 (5 bases). Deletions cut 11 bases from V and 6 bases from J, with 9 bases between. In germline, CDR1 is SEHNR, CDR2 FQNEAQ (reference sequence). The CDR3 totals 10 residues. The CDR3 here is CAGSGDTQYF. DNA for the CDR3: TGTGCCGGATCAGGGGATACGCAGTATTTT.

This clonotype was observed a handful of times. The germline gene is not matched at one end of the junction; a read error may be the cause. The chain has TRBV7-2 and TRBJ2-7, with D unclear. The germline V gene has CDR1 SGHTA and CDR2 FQGNSA. This CDR3 contains 15 residues. The CDR3: CASSLAFNPSHEQYF. The CDR3 coding sequence is TGTGCCAGCAGCTTAGCGTTCAACCCCTCCCACGAGCAGTACTTC.

This clonotype was seen a handful of times. The chain couples TRBV15 to TRBJ1-1, with D possibly TRBD1 on 5 matching bases. V lost 5 bases and J lost 0, with 10 bases in between. The CDR3 sequence is 14 residues long. Germline loops: CDR1 LNHNV, CDR2 YYDKDF (reference sequence). CDR3 in amino acids: CATSRGTVNTEAFF. In DNA form, the CDR3 reads TGTGCCACCAGCCGGGGGACGGTGAACACTGAAGCTTTCTTT.

This chain uses TRBV6-5 with TRBJ1-1, with D unclear. Trimming shortened V by 0 bases and J by 5 bases, and 10 bases separated the two germline ends. The germline gives CDR1 MNHEY, CDR2 SVGAGI. CDR3 size: 14 residues. CDR3 amino acids: CASSYSGGQTEAFF. The CDR3 coding sequence is TGTGCCAGCAGTTACTCAGGAGGGCAAACTGAAGCTTTCTTT.

This clonotype was seen only a few times. The chain combines TRBV2 with TRBJ2-7, with 12 bases lining up with TRBD2. J lost 0 bases, V lost 5 bases, and 11 bases had no gene match. CDR3 length equals 18 residues. CDR1 SNHLY and CDR2 FYNNEI come from the germline V gene. The CDR3 nucleotides read TGTGCCAGCAGTTCCGGGACTAGCGGGCGACATTACTCCTACGAGCAGTACTTC. The encoded protein is CASSSGTSGRHYSYEQYF.

The chain employs TRBV24-1 and TRBJ1-2; D call uncertain. V was pared by 1 base and J by 5 bases, with 10 bases between. Looked up from germline, CDR1 is KGHDR and CDR2 is SFDVKD. The CDR3 covers 14 residues. The CDR3 loop is CATSDLNRSYGYTF. Here the CDR3 DNA reads TGTGCCACCAGTGATTTAAACCGATCTTATGGCTACACCTTC.

This clonotype occurred a few times. This chain connects TRBV7-9 to TRBJ2-7; no clear D gene. The length of the CDR3 is 15 residues. Germline V gene sequence: CDR1 SEHNR, CDR2 FQNEAQ (reference sequence). The V end lost 1 base, the J end lost 3 bases, and 13 bases lay between the germline ends. CDR3 region: CASSLVGSQIYEQYF. CDR3 bases: TGTGCCAGCAGCTTAGTAGGCAGCCAGATCTACGAGCAGTACTTC.

This chain uses TRBV11-1 with TRBJ2-3; maybe TRBD1 (6 bases). The CDR3 consists of 18 residues. Germline V lookup: CDR1 SGHAT, CDR2 FQDESV (reference sequence). V lost 5 bases and J lost 0, with 21 bases in between. The CDR3, as DNA: TGTGCCAGCAGCGCGCTAAGAGACAGGTCGAAGAGCACAGATACGCAGTATTTT. Protein: CASSALRDRSKSTDTQYF.

This clonotype was seen only a few times. This chain joins TRBV3-1 and TRBJ1-4; D perhaps matches TRBD1 (5 bases). The CDR3 is made up of 16 amino acids. Looked up from germline, CDR1 is LGHDT and CDR2 is YNNKEL (reference sequence). V gave up 0 bases and J gave up 8 bases, with 16 bases separating them. CDR3 DNA sequence: TGTGCCAGCAGCCAAGAATCTCGGCCAGGGCGCGAAAAACTGTTTTTT. It encodes CASSQESRPGREKLFF.

This clonotype was observed a single time. The rearrangement uses TRBV4-3 and TRBJ2-2; D may be TRBD1 or TRBD2 (5 bases each). V was pared by 1 base and J by 3 bases, with 18 bases between. Per germline, CDR1 LGHNA and CDR2 YSLEER. CDR3 length: 18 amino acids. This CDR3 is CASSQGDRALRDTGELFF. The CDR3 nucleotides are TGCGCCAGCAGCCAAGGGGACCGGGCGCTCCGGGACACCGGGGAGCTGTTTTTT.

J is TRBJ1-5 and V is TRBV6-4; D ambiguous. CDR1 and CDR2 (germline): MRHNA, SNTAGT. The CDR3 loop spans 12 amino acids. Here the CDR3 reads CLPGVDNQPQHF. Here the CDR3 DNA reads TGTTTGCCCGGAGTCGACAATCAGCCCCAGCATTTT.